A selection of T cell receptor beta chains follows, all from one sample in a study of T cell responses to AZD1222 COVID-19 vaccine. The data were produced by immunoSEQ multiplex PCR, yet TCRdb's version contains in-frame clones alone and is incomplete. The repertoire holds approximately 190,000 clones, with 90% to 95% as singletons. The sample consisted of peripheral blood, taken 28 days after the second dose of the MenACWY control vaccine. All receptors come from an adult who received the MenACWY meningococcal vaccine as a control. CDR3s include the opening cysteine and the closing phenylalanine or tryptophan. D genes are given only for firm matches. The size entry is marked missing in some rows and otherwise reads once, few, many or a size class.

abundance | d_gene | j_gene | v_gene | CDR3nt | CDR3aa
. | . | TRBJ1-2 | TRBV7-2 | TGTGCCAGCAGCTTTAGGTCTAACTATGGCTACACCTTC | CASSFRSNYGYTF
. | . | TRBJ2-3 | TRBV7-9 | TGTGCCAGCAGCTTTCCCTCGCGCGGCCGACCCCGAACCACAGATACGCAGTATTTT | CASSFPSRGRPRTTDTQYF
once | TRBD1 | TRBJ2-3 | TRBV4-1 | TGCGCCAGCAGCCAAGAGGTTCCAGGGGGCCCCACAGATACGCAGTATTTT | CASSQEVPGGPTDTQYF
. | . | TRBJ2-7 | TRBV27 | TGTGCCAGCAGCTCTATGGGGCTAGCGACGCTCGAGCAGTACTTC | CASSSMGLATLEQYF
once | . | TRBJ1-6 | TRBV28 | TGTGCCAGCAGGCCCACTTTGGGGCGGGATAATTCACCCCTCCACTTT | CASRPTLGRDNSPLHF
. | . | TRBJ2-1 | TRBV7-2 | TGTGCCAGCAGCTTACCAATTTCAGTGAACGAGCAGTTCTTC | CASSLPISVNEQFF
. | TRBD2 | TRBJ2-2 | TRBV28 | TGTGCCAGCAGTCCGAACCGACTAGCGGGCGGGGAGCTGTTTTTT | CASSPNRLAGGELFF
. | . | TRBJ2-7 | TRBV19 | TGTGCCAGTAGTGCCCGTGAGGGGAGCGAGCAGTACTTC | CASSAREGSEQYF
. | . | TRBJ2-1 | TRBV6-1 | TGTGCCAGCAGTGACCAACCGTACTCCTACAATGAGCAGTTCTTC | CASSDQPYSYNEQFF
. | . | TRBJ1-5 | TRBV6-5 | TGTGCCAGCAGAAGGACAGTAGATCAGCCCCAGCATTTT | CASRRTVDQPQHF
. | . | TRBJ1-5 | TRBV19 | TGTGCCAGTAGGGGGCTGGGGGTGGGGGCCAATCAGCCCCAGCATTTT | CASRGLGVGANQPQHF
. | . | TRBJ1-5 | TRBV28 | TGTGCCAGCAGTTTATGGAATCAGCCCCAGCATTTT | CASSLWNQPQHF